The T cell receptor (beta chain) under discussion was sequenced for a study of early T cells in non-severe SARS-CoV-2 infection. Study in general: Chains were not paired, and sequencing was done on bulk RNA from unsorted whole blood.

With regard to this clonotype: Its specificity is not known.

Study conclusions and caveats: Private and CD4 specificities were missed by VDJdb matching, skewed to anti-spike CD8.

Individual cDNA molecules were tagged with unique molecular identifiers. TCRdb independently ran MiXCR on the 5' RACE reads; one entry per CDR3 protein. The sample includes about 55,000 distinct CDR3 sequences, approximately 15% of them seen just once. The length of the CDR3 is 16 residues. The ends were cut back, 0 bases at V and 0 bases at J, with 9 bases in the middle. Germline values: CDR1 SGHVS, CDR2 FNYEAQ. This specimen consisted of whole blood, obtained at baseline. This receptor was identified in an adult who was a healthcare worker with PCR-confirmed SARS-CoV-2 infection or an uninfected control (not recorded which). V usage is TRBV7-6 and J usage is TRBJ2-1; D gene uncertain. The chain's CDR3 is CASSLASLDSYNEQFF. CDR3 nucleotide sequence: TGTGCCAGCAGCTTAGCTTCTCTGGACTCCTACAATGAGCAGTTCTTC. Using reference TRBV7-6 and TRBJ2-1 for the parts outside the CDR3, the full variable domain is GAGVSQSPRYKVTKRGQDVALRCDPISGHVSLYWYRQALGQGPEFLTYFNYEAQQDKSGLPNDRFSAERPEGSISTLTIQRTEQRDSAMYRCASSLASLDSYNEQFFGPGTRLTVL.